Described below is a single TCR beta chain sequence and its context. The length of the CDR3 is 15 residues. Germline V gives CDR1 SGHRS, CDR2 YFSETQ. V shed 4 bases, J shed 5 bases, and the junction held 10 bases outside the gene matches. The data originate from a study of cytomegalovirus exposure and HLA in healthy donors. In the PCR, 60 Vbeta and 13 Jbeta primers were used. Repertoires were generated with immunoSEQ multiplex PCR, while TCRdb's copy carries only in-frame clones and drops some. The sample has 85,000 to 100,000 clones; around 89% are singletons. The chain employs TRBV5-1 and TRBJ2-5; 8 nucleotides line up with TRBD2. The source material was PBMCs. The receptor comes from a man aged 18 to 29 in good health and CMV-seronegative. The DNA for the CDR3 is TGCGCCAGCAGCCTGGCAGCGGTAGCGGGGGAGACCCAGTACTTC. Translated, it gives CASSLAAVAGETQYF.